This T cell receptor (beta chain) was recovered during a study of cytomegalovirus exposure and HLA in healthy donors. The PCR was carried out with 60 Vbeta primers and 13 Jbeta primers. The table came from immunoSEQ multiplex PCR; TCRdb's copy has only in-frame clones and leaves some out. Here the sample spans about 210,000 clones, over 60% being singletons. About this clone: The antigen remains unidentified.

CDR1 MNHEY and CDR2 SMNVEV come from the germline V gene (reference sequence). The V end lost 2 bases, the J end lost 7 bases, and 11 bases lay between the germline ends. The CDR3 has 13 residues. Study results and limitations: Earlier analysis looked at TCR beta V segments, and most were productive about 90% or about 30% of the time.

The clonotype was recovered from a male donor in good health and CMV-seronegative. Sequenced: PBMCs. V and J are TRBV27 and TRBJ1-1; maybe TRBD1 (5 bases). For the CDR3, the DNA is TGTGCCAGCAGTTTAAGGCGGGGGAATGAAGCTTTCTTT. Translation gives CASSLRRGNEAFF.